The present T cell receptor (beta chain) was sequenced within a study of blood T cell repertoires in COVID-19. Whole-study context: PBMCs, B-cell-depleted T cells, or T cells were the source of the cDNA or gDNA that made up the material.

The authors' processing: For nucleated cells, counts were estimated from reference gene primer amplification. Libraries were prepared by immunoSEQ multiplex PCR; TCRdb keeps only in-frame clonotypes and omits some of them. V and J calls and clone size are copied from that table; D and trimming were computed from the DNA. The profile covers fewer than 200,000 clones, with under 90% appearing a single time and about 2.1% taken by the ten largest. Germline CDR1 is LNHDA and CDR2 is SQIVND (reference sequence). The CDR3 is 14 amino acids. Trimming removed 9 bases from V and 6 bases from J; junction bases left unmatched: 7.

This sequence originates from a woman older than 75 with acute or convalescent COVID-19. Sequencing input: peripheral blood. V is TRBV19 and J is TRBJ1-5; 11 bases are shared with TRBD1. DNA of the CDR3: TGTGCCAGCACGGGACAGGGGGACTTTCAGCCCCAGCATTTT. This sequence encodes CASTGQGDFQPQHF.